This entry describes one T cell receptor beta chain. The source of the sample is a study of human T cells and chemical hapten exposure. Whole-study context: The patch tests put 0.01% DPC on the skin of the upper back and were read 6 days later.

Specified time point: patch test 1, 2 weeks after DPC sensitization. Treatment defined: therapeutic diphenylcyclopropenone sensitization with weekly scalp DPC. Staff drew blood before applying each patch test. V was pared by 4 bases and J by 14 bases, with 11 bases of the junction left unmatched. The CDR3 is 13 residues long. For the library, individual cDNA molecules each received unique molecular identifiers. Each CDR3 protein gets one entry after TCRdb re-called the RACE reads with MiXCR. The data show more than 65,000 distinct CDR3 sequences, around 30% seen once. This sequence originates from a middle-aged man with alopecia areata. Some clones in this sample may be carry-over from other donors' samples. The V and J genes are TRBV12-3 or TRBV12-4 and TRBJ2-3, with 8 nucleotides matching TRBD2. Sample: whole blood, taken in connection with sensitization to the hapten diphenylcyclopropenone (DPC). The CDR3 bases are TGTGCCAGCAGTTCCCTAGCGGGCTCCCGGGGGTATTTT. Amino acids: CASSSLAGSRGYF.